A single T cell receptor (beta chain) is shown here with its context. The ends lost 1 base at V and 1 base at J; junction bases unmatched: 11. The germline gives CDR1 LGHNA, CDR2 YSLEER. CDR3 length: 20 residues. The data originate from a study of OX40 agonist ivuxolimab in advanced cancers. Method: immunoSEQ multiplex PCR; TCRdb's copy keeps in-frame clones and lacks some. The data show tens of thousands of clones, roughly 84% seen once. The genes are TRBV4-3 and TRBJ2-1, with 12 bases aligning to TRBD1. The TCR comes from an adult with an advanced solid tumor such as melanoma, head and neck, liver or kidney cancer. This specimen consisted of CD4+ or CD8+ T cells sorted from blood, obtained in a trial of the OX40 agonist ivuxolimab. CDR3 coding DNA: TGCGCCAGCAGCCAAGGTTTGGGGGGGACAGGGGGCCGGTCCTACAATGAGCAGTTCTTC. It yields the protein CASSQGLGGTGGRSYNEQFF.